This TCR beta chain was captured in a study of T cell repertoires in cytomegalovirus infection. Study background: Recently identified HLA-C-restricted and well-studied HLA-B-restricted CMV epitopes were used. It can be stated that public TCR beta signatures indicated CMV infection as well as a matching HLA type. Notes on the study in general: Totalled public TCR beta family frequency picked out people who carried CMV plus the relevant HLA.

Comments on this clonotype: Its target is not known.

One entry per CDR3 protein, called by TCRdb with MiXCR from the reads. The data contain some 920,000 distinct CDR3 sequences, approximately 31% of them seen just once; the ten biggest clones take up roughly 13%. The CDR3 is made up of 16 amino acids. The V gene end was trimmed by 6 bases and the J gene end by 1 base; junction bases not matched to a gene: 6. The germline gives CDR1 MNHNY, CDR2 SVGAGI (reference sequence). This sequence joins TRBV6-6 and TRBJ2-2; 9 bases align to TRBD1. This sample comprised cultured CD8+ T cells from PBMCs, obtained from culture after CMV antigen stimulation. The clonotype originates from a human donor in good health (CMV status not recorded). Some clones in this sample may be carry-over from other donors' samples. CDR3 sequence reads: CASSLQGAGNTGELFF. CDR3 coding DNA: TGTGCCAGCAGCTTACAGGGGGCTGGGAACACCGGGGAGCTGTTTTTT.